This TCR beta chain was profiled in a study of human T cells and chemical hapten exposure. TCRdb reprocessed the RACE reads via MiXCR and lists one record per CDR3 protein. The top ten hold about 8.7% of the sample, which has some 300,000 distinct CDR3 sequences, 5.5% seen once. Time point indicated: pre-sensitization, week 0. The sample's treatment: therapeutic diphenylcyclopropenone sensitization with weekly scalp DPC. This clonotype was detected ten times or more. CDR1 is MGHRA, CDR2 YSYEKL, per germline. V was cut by 1 base and J by 0 bases, with 8 bases left in between. The CDR3 extends over 15 amino acids.

The sequencing here drew on whole blood, taken in connection with sensitization to the hapten diphenylcyclopropenone (DPC). The receptor comes from a woman aged 18 to 35 with alopecia areata. Some clones in this sample may be carry-over from other donors' samples. J is TRBJ2-3 and V is TRBV4-1; the D gene could be TRBD1 or TRBD2 (5 bases each). CDR3 DNA sequence: TGCGCCAGCAGCCAAGTGGGGGTCAGCACAGATACGCAGTATTTT. It specifies CASSQVGVSTDTQYF.